This T cell receptor beta chain is drawn from a study of metastatic and nonmetastatic thyroid tumors. General observations from the study: A significant increase in TCR beta diversity was reportedly seen in malignant thyroid tumors relative to benign nodules, in blood and tumor.

TCRdb reassembled clones from the PCR reads with MiXCR. The table has over 20,000 clones, roughly 15% seen once; the top ten hold about 40%. The V gene end was trimmed by 5 bases and the J gene end by 12 bases; junction bases not matched to a gene: 9. CDR1 and CDR2 (germline): DFQATT, SNEGSKA (reference sequence). The CDR3 sequence is 12 residues long. There are many counts of this clone. Its antigen remains unidentified. Each patient came to thyroid surgery without any prior treatment (of any kind). The clonotype comes from a female donor with papillary thyroid cancer or a benign thyroid nodule (not recorded which). Some clones in this sample may be carry-over from other donors' samples. The chain has TRBV20-1 and TRBJ2-1; 8 positions agree with TRBD1. What was sequenced was blood. CDR3 in DNA: TGCAGTGCTCGTCGACAGGGGCAGGGGCAGTTCTTC. Amino acids: CSARRQGQGQFF.